Listed here are 13 T cell receptor beta chains from one sample, sequenced in a study of T cell responses to AZD1222 COVID-19 vaccine. Measured with immunoSEQ multiplex PCR; TCRdb has only the in-frame clones, and not every one. The table shows 100,000 to 150,000 clones, with 92% occurring only once. The specimen was peripheral blood, collected 28 days after the second AZD1222 dose. Receptor source: an adult who received the AZD1222 COVID-19 vaccine.

The CDR3 nucleotides are TGCGCCAGCAGCAGAACTAGCGGCAGCTCCTACAATGAGCAGTTCTTC. This encodes CASSRTSGSSYNEQFF. V gene TRBV5-1 combines with J gene TRBJ2-1; 8 nucleotides match TRBD2. Losses at the gene ends were 4 bases for V and 0 bases for J; bases not matched to a gene: 6. CDR3 size: 16 residues. Germline lookup yields CDR1 SGHRS and CDR2 YFSETQ.

In DNA form, the CDR3 reads TGTGCCAGCAGGAGACAGAATAATTCACCCCTCCACTTT. It is translated as CASRRQNNSPLHF. V is TRBV2 and J is TRBJ1-6; D perhaps matches TRBD1 (5 bases). In germline, CDR1 is SNHLY, CDR2 FYNNEI. The CDR3 runs to 13 residues. Trimming left V 6 bases short and J 5 bases short, with 8 bases between.

This clone was found a few times. The gene calls are TRBV6-5 and TRBJ1-6; no definite D call. CDR3 length: 13 amino acids. V was shortened by 6 bases and J by 10 bases, with 13 bases between the two germline ends. Germline CDR1 is MNHEY and CDR2 is SVGAGI. CDR3 sequence: CASRRGSGSPLHF. The CDR3 region has the DNA TGTGCCAGCAGGCGCGGGTCGGGGTCACCCCTCCACTTT.

The chain combines TRBV21-1 with TRBJ1-1. TRBV21-1 is deemed a pseudogene. This CDR3 has 16 amino acids. The CDR3 region has the DNA TGTGCCAGCAGCAAAGATCAGGGACCCCGGGAGACTGAAGCTTTCTTT. This encodes CASSKDQGPRETEAFF.

The rearrangement uses TRBV18 and TRBJ2-3; 7 bases are shared with TRBD2. V lost 2 bases to trimming and J lost 1 base; unmatched junction nucleotides: 6. Germline V gene data show CDR1 as KGHSH and CDR2 as LQKENI. CDR3 length: 16 amino acids. CDR3 in DNA: TGTGCCAGCTCACCAGGCAAGGGAGGGGGCACAGATACGCAGTATTTT. It yields the protein CASSPGKGGGTDTQYF.

This chain links TRBV7-3 with TRBJ2-2; the D call may be TRBD1 or TRBD2 (5 bases each). This CDR3 is 17 amino acids long. CDR1 and CDR2 from the germline V gene are SGHTA and FQGTGA. Deletions cut 0 bases from V and 4 bases from J, with 15 bases between. The chain's CDR3 is CASSLTGPGAATGELFF. Written as DNA, the CDR3 is TGTGCCAGCAGCTTAACGGGACCTGGCGCAGCCACCGGGGAGCTGTTTTTT.

The chain carries TRBV12-5 and TRBJ2-3; D possibly corresponds to TRBD2 (6 bases). Germline V gene data show CDR1 as LGHNT and CDR2 as FRNRAP. The V end lost 7 bases, the J end lost 4 bases, and 18 bases lay between the germline ends. The CDR3 has 15 amino acids. The chain's CDR3 is CASASGVVIADTQYF. The CDR3 bases are TGTGCTAGTGCCTCGGGAGTGGTGATTGCAGATACGCAGTATTTT.

The chain employs TRBV3-1 (or the pseudogene TRBV3-2) and TRBJ1-1, with D possibly being TRBD1 (5 bases). Germline V gene sequence: CDR1 LGHDT, CDR2 YNNKEL (reference sequence). The CDR3 is 15 amino acids. V was cut by 5 bases and J by 4 bases, with 17 bases left in between. The CDR3 loop reads CASSSRGGEGTEAFF. CDR3 nucleotides: TGTGCCAGCAGCAGCCGCGGGGGGGAAGGCACTGAAGCTTTCTTT.

For the CDR3, the DNA is TGTGCCAGCAGTATTGGACAGGGAACGGCTAATGAAAAACTGTTTTTT. This sequence encodes CASSIGQGTANEKLFF. The rearrangement joins TRBV27 to TRBJ1-4; the match to TRBD1 covers 8 bases. J lost 3 bases, V lost 5 bases, and 8 bases had no gene match. Germline-derived CDR1 and CDR2 are MNHEY and SMNVEV (reference sequence). This CDR3 spans 16 amino acids.

The chain combines TRBV4-3 with TRBJ1-6; D is uncertain. V shed 1 base and J shed 7 bases, with 14 bases lying between them. The germline CDR1 and CDR2 sequences are LGHNA and YSLEER. This CDR3 is 16 amino acids long. Here the CDR3 reads CASSQVIGMPNSPLHF. CDR3 DNA: TGCGCCAGCAGCCAAGTGATTGGGATGCCGAATTCACCCCTCCACTTT.

DNA for the CDR3: TGTGCCAGCAGCAGCAGTGGCTCCTATAATTCACCCCTCCACTTT. Translated: CASSSSGSYNSPLHF. V is TRBV2 and J is TRBJ1-6; D gene ambiguous. Germline V lookup: CDR1 SNHLY, CDR2 FYNNEI. Between the trimmed V and J ends, which lost 6 bases and 0 bases, there was a span of 9 bases. This CDR3 contains 15 residues.

The rearrangement uses TRBV28 and TRBJ2-7; 9 positions match TRBD2. The germline V gene has CDR1 MDHEN and CDR2 SYDVKM. CDR3 length equals 15 residues. V lost 3 bases and J lost 0; bases outside the gene matches: 3. The CDR3 loop is CASSLLAGPSYEQYF. In DNA form, the CDR3 reads TGTGCCAGCAGTTTGCTAGCGGGGCCCTCCTACGAGCAGTACTTC.

The rearrangement joins TRBV5-1 to TRBJ2-2, with 11 bases identical to TRBD2. Germline V CDR1 and CDR2: SGHRS, YFSETQ. V lost 4 bases, J lost 7 bases, and 6 bases stayed unmatched. The CDR3 runs to 15 residues. The CDR3: CASSALAGGGGELFF. The CDR3 bases are TGCGCCAGCAGCGCGCTAGCGGGAGGAGGCGGGGAGCTGTTTTTT.